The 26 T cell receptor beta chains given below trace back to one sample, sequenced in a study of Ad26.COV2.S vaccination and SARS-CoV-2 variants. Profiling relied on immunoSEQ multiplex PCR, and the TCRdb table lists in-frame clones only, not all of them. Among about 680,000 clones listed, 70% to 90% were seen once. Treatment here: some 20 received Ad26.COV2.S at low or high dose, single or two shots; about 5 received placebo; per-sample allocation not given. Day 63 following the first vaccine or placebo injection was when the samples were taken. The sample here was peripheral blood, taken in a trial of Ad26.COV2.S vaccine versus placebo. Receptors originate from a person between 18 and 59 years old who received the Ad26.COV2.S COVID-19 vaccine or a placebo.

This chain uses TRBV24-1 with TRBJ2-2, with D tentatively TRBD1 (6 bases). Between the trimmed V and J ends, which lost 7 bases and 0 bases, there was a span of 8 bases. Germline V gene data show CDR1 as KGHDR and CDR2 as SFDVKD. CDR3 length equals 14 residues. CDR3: CATSGTPNTGELFF. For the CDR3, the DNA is TGTGCCACCAGCGGGACACCGAACACCGGGGAGCTGTTTTTT.

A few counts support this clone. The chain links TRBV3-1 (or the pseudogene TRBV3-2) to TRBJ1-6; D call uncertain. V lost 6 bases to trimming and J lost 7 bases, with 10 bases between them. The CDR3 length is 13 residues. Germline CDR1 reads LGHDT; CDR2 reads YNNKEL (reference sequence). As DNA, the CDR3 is TGTGCCAGCAGTTACAGTCCGAATTCACCCCTCCACTTT. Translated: CASSYSPNSPLHF.

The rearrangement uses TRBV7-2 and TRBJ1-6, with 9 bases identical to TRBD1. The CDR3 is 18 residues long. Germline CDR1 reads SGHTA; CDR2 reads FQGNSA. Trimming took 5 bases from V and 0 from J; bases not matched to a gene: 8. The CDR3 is CASSHGTGRSSYNSPLHF. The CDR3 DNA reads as TGTGCCAGCAGCCACGGGACAGGGAGAAGCTCCTATAATTCACCCCTCCACTTT.

The CDR3 is CASREQAASGVDTQYF. In DNA, the CDR3 is TGTGCCAGCAGGGAACAGGCTGCTTCGGGGGTAGATACGCAGTATTTT. This chain links TRBV11-1 with TRBJ2-3; D is perhaps TRBD2 (6 bases). V was cut by 6 bases and J by 5 bases, with 21 bases left in between. Germline CDR1 SGHAT, CDR2 FQDESV (reference sequence). The CDR3 is made up of 16 amino acids. The full variable domain, its missing parts supplied by reference TRBV11-1 and TRBJ2-3, is EAEVAQSPRYKITEKSQAVAFWCDPISGHATLYWYRQILGQGPELLVQFQDESVVDDSQLPKDRFSAERLKGVDSTLKIQPAELGDSAMYLCASREQAASGVDTQYFGPGTRLTVL.

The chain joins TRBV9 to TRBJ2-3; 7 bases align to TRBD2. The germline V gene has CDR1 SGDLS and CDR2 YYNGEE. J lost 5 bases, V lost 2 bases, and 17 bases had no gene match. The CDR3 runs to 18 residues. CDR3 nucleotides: TGTGCCAGCAGCGTGGACCCGGGAGCGGGGCGTCGTGGAGATACGCAGTATTTT. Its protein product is CASSVDPGAGRRGDTQYF. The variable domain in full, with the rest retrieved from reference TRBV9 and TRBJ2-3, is DSGVTQTPKHLITATGQRVTLRCSPRSGDLSVYWYQQSLDQGLQFLIQYYNGEERAKGNILERFSAQQFPDLHSELNLSSLELGDSALYFCASSVDPGAGRRGDTQYFGPGTRLTVL.

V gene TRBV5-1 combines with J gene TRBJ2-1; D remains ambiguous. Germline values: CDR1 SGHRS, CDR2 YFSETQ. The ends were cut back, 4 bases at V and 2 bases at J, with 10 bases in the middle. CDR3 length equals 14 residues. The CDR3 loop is CASSVDGTYNEQFF. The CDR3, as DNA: TGCGCCAGCAGCGTGGACGGTACCTACAATGAGCAGTTCTTC.

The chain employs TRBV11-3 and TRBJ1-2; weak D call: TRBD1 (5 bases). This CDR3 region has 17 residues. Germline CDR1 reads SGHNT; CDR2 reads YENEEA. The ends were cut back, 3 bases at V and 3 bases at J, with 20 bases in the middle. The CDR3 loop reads CASSFETTAPIYYGYTF. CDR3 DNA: TGTGCCAGCAGCTTCGAGACGACAGCTCCTATATACTATGGCTACACCTTC.

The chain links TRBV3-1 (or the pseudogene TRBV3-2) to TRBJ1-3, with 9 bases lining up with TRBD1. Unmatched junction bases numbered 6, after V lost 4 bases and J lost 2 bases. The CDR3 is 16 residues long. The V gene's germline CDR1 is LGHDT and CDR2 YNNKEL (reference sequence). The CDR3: CASSRGDRVAGNTIYF. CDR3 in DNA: TGTGCCAGCAGCCGAGGGGACAGGGTGGCTGGAAACACCATATATTTT.

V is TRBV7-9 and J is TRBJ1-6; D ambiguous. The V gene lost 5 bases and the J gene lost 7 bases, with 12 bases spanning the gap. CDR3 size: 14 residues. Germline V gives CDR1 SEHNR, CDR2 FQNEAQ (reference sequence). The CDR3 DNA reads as TGTGCCAGCAGCCCCCCTTATTCCAATTCACCCCTCCACTTT. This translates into CASSPPYSNSPLHF.

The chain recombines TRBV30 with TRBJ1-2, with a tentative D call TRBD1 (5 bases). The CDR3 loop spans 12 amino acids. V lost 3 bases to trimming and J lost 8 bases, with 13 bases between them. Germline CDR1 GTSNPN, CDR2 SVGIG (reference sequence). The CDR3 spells CAWRGPLQGYTF. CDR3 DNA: TGTGCCTGGAGGGGGCCTCTTCAGGGCTACACCTTC.

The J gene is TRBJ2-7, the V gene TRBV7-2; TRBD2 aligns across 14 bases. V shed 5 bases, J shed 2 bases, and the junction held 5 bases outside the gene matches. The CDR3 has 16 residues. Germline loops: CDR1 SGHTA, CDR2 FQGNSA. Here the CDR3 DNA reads TGTGCCAGCAGCCCTCGGACTAGCGGGAGGACCTACGAGCAGTACTTC. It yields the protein CASSPRTSGRTYEQYF.

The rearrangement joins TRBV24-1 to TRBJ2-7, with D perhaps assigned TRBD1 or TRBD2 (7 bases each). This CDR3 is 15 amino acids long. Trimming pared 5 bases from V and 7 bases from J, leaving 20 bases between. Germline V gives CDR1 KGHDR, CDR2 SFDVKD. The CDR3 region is CATSASRGGGEEQYF. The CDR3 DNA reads TGTGCCACCAGTGCCTCAAGGGGAGGGGGCGAGGAGCAGTACTTC.

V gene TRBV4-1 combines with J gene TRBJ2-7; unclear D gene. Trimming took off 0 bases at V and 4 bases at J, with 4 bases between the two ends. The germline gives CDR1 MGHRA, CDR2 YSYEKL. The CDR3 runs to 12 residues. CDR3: CASSQDRYEQYF. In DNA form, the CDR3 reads TGCGCCAGCAGCCAAGATAGATACGAGCAGTACTTC.

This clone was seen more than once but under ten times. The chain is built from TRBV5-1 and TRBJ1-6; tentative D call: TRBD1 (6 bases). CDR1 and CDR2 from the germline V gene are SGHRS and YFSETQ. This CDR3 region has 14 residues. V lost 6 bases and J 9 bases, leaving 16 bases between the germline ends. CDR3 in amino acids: CASTNGQGSSPLHF. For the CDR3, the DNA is TGCGCCAGCACGAATGGGCAGGGGAGTTCACCCCTCCACTTT.

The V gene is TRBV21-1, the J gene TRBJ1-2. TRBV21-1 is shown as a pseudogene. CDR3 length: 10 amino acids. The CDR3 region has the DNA TGTGCCAAGGTTAACTATGGCTACACCTTC. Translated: CAKVNYGYTF.

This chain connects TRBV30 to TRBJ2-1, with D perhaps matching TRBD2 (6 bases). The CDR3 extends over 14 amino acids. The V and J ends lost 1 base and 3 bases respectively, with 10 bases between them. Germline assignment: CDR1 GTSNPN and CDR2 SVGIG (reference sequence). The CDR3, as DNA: TGTGCCTGGAGTGCGGGAGACTACTACAATGAGCAGTTCTTC. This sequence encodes CAWSAGDYYNEQFF. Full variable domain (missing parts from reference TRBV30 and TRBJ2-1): SQTIHQWPATLVQPVGSPLSLECTVEGTSNPNLYWYRQAAGRGLQLLFYSVGIGQISSEVPQNLSASRPQDRQFILSSKKLLLSDSGFYLCAWSAGDYYNEQFFGPGTRLTVL.

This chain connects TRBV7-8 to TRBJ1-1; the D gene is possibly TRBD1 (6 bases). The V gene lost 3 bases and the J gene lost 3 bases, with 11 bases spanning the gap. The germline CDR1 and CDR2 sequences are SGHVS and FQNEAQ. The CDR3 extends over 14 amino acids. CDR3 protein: CASSFRGGDTEAFF. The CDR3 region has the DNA TGTGCCAGCAGCTTTAGGGGGGGAGACACTGAAGCTTTCTTT.

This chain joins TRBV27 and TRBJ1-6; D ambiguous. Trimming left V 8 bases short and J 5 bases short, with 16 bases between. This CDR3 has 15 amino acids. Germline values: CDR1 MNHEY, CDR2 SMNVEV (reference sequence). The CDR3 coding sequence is TGTGCCAGCTCCCCCCGAGAAGGGAATAATTCACCCCTCCACTTT. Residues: CASSPREGNNSPLHF.

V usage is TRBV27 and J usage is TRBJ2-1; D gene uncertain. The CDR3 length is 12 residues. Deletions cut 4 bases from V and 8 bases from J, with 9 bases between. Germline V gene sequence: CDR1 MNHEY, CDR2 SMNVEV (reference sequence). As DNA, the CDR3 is TGTGCCAGCAGTTATTTAGGCGATGAGCAGTTCTTC. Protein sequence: CASSYLGDEQFF.

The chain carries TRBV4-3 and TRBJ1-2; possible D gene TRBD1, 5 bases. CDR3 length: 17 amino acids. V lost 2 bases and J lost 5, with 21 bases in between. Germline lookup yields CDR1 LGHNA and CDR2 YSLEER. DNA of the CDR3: TGCGCCAGCAGCCAAATTCTCTCCGGGGGAGGAAGGTATGGCTACACCTTC. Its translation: CASSQILSGGGRYGYTF.

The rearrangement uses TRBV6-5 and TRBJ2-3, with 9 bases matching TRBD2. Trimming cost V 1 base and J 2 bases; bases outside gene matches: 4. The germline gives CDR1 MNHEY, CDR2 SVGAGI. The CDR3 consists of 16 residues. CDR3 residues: CASSYLASGATDTQYF. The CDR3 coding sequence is TGTGCCAGCAGTTACTTGGCTAGCGGGGCCACAGATACGCAGTATTTT.

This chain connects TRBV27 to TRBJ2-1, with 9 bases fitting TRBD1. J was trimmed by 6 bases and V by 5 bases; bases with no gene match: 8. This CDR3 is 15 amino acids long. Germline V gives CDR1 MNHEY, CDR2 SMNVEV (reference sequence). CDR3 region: CASSAGTGLTNEQFF. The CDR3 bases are TGTGCCAGCAGTGCGGGGACAGGGTTAACCAATGAGCAGTTCTTC.

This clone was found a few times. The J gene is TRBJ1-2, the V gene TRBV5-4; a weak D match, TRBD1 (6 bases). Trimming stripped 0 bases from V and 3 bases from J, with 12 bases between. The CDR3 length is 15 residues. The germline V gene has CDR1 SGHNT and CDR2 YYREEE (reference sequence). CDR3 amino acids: CASSLEVTGDYGYTF. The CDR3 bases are TGTGCCAGCAGCTTGGAGGTGACAGGAGACTATGGCTACACCTTC.

The CDR3 nucleotides are TGCAGTGCTAGTCCAGGGCTCGACGAGCAGTACTTC. Its translation is CSASPGLDEQYF. V and J are TRBV20-1 and TRBJ2-7; a possible D gene is TRBD1 (5 bases). V dropped 3 bases and J dropped 5 bases, with 11 bases sitting between them. The V gene's germline CDR1 is DFQATT and CDR2 SNEGSKA (reference sequence). CDR3 size: 12 residues.

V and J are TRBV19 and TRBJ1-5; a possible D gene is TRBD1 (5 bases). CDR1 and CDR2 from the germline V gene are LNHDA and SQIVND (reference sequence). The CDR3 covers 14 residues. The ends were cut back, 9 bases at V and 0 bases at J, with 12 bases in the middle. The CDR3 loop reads CASATGDSNQPQHF. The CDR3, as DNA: TGTGCCAGCGCAACGGGGGATAGCAATCAGCCCCAGCATTTT.

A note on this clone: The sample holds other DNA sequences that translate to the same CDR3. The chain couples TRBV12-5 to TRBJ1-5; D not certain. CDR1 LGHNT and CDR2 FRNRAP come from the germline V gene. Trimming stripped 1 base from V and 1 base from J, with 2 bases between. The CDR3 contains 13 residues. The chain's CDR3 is CASGLDSNQPQHF. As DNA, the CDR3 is TGTGCTAGTGGTTTGGACAGCAATCAGCCCCAGCATTTT. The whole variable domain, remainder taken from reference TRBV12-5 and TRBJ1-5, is DARVTQTPRHKVTEMGQEVTMRCQPILGHNTVFWYRQTMMQGLELLAYFRNRAPLDDSGMPKDRFSAEMPDATLATLKIQPSEPRDSAVYFCASGLDSNQPQHFGDGTRLSIL.